Presented here are 22 T cell receptor beta chains from one specimen sequenced in a study of T cells after yellow fever vaccination. TCRdb processed the 5' RACE reads anew with MiXCR; each CDR3 protein has one entry. The profile covers approximately 550,000 distinct CDR3 sequences, with about 19% appearing a single time and roughly an eighth taken by the ten largest. Sequenced material: PBMCs, taken 15 days after the yellow fever booster vaccination. These receptors were obtained from a young man who received the YFV17D yellow fever vaccine.

This clonotype has only a few counts. The rearrangement links TRBV7-2 to TRBJ2-7, with D unclear. The CDR3 totals 15 residues. The V gene's germline CDR1 is SGHTA and CDR2 FQGNSA. V was cut by 2 bases and J by 6 bases, with 17 bases left in between. The CDR3 sequence is CASSLFPTATAEQYF. DNA of the CDR3: TGTGCCAGCAGCTTATTCCCCACCGCGACTGCCGAGCAGTACTTC. Full variable domain (remainder filled in from reference TRBV7-2 and TRBJ2-7): GAGVSQSPSNKVTEKGKDVELRCDPISGHTALYWYRQSLGQGLEFLIYFQGNSAPDKSGLPSDRFSAERTGGSVSTLTIQRTQQEDSAVYLCASSLFPTATAEQYFGPGTRLTVT.

The table lists this clonotype with a few counts. In nucleotides, the CDR3 is TGTGCCAGCAGCTCAGCCCCATTAGCCAAAAACATTCAGTACTTC. Its protein is CASSSAPLAKNIQYF. The gene calls are TRBV7-2 and TRBJ2-4; D is uncertain. The length of the CDR3 is 15 residues. Germline CDR1 and CDR2: SGHTA and FQGNSA. Trimming removed 4 bases at V and 0 bases at J, with 10 bases between.

The chain employs TRBV7-3 and TRBJ2-5; the match to TRBD1 covers 9 bases. Germline trimming cut 5 bases from V and 9 bases from J; bases unmatched to any gene: 7. The CDR3 is made up of 13 amino acids. Germline lookup yields CDR1 SGHTA and CDR2 FQGTGA. For the CDR3, the DNA is TGTGCCAGCAGCCCTGTAACAGGGGGCGCCCAGTACTTC. This gives the protein CASSPVTGGAQYF.

J is TRBJ2-1 and V is TRBV24-1; 8 nucleotides align to TRBD2. The CDR3 extends over 17 amino acids. Germline V gene lookup returns CDR1 KGHDR and CDR2 SFDVKD. The trim removed 3 bases at V and 4 bases at J, leaving 10 bases unmatched. DNA of the CDR3: TGTGCCACCAGTGATCCCTCGGTGGGCGGGAGGTACAATGAGCAGTTCTTC. Its translation is CATSDPSVGGRYNEQFF.

The sample holds one count of this clonotype. V gene TRBV12-3 or TRBV12-4 combines with J gene TRBJ2-5; possible D gene TRBD1, 5 bases. Trimming pared 5 bases from V and 3 bases from J, leaving 13 bases between. The CDR3 runs 14 residues. Written as DNA, the CDR3 is TGTGCCAGCAGTCCCTCCGGCAGGGAAGAGACCCAGTACTTC. Residues: CASSPSGREETQYF.

The chain links TRBV7-2 to TRBJ2-1; D call uncertain. Trimming took off 3 bases at V and 8 bases at J, with 11 bases between the two ends. Germline CDR1 is SGHTA and CDR2 is FQGNSA. This CDR3 contains 13 residues. The CDR3 DNA sequence: TGTGCCAGCAGCTTTCGGAACATGGATGAGCAGTTCTTC. The encoded protein is CASSFRNMDEQFF.

This clonotype was observed a handful of times. This chain uses TRBV20-1 with TRBJ2-4; D is unclear. CDR3 length equals 13 residues. CDR1 is DFQATT, CDR2 SNEGSKA, per germline (reference sequence). Trimming left V 3 bases short and J 0 bases short, with 6 bases between. The CDR3 DNA reads as TGCAGTGCTAGTCAAAGAGCCAAAAACATTCAGTACTTC. It codes for CSASQRAKNIQYF.

V is TRBV20-1 and J is TRBJ2-1, with D perhaps TRBD2 (6 bases). Trimming pared 0 bases from V and 1 base from J, leaving 10 bases between. CDR1 DFQATT and CDR2 SNEGSKA come from the germline V gene (reference sequence). The length of the CDR3 is 15 residues. CDR3 nucleotides: TGCAGTGCTAGAGACGCGGGGAGATCCTACAATGAGCAGTTCTTC. Encoded protein: CSARDAGRSYNEQFF.

This clonotype was detected many times. The gene calls are TRBV12-3 or TRBV12-4 and TRBJ1-5; 7 nucleotides line up with TRBD1. V trimming: 6 bases; J trimming: 4 bases; junction bases outside the gene matches: 3. CDR3 length: 13 residues. CDR3: CASSRQGNQPQHF. CDR3 coding DNA: TGTGCCAGCAGCCGACAGGGAAATCAGCCCCAGCATTTT.

A remark on this clonotype: One end of the junction is discordant with germline, which a read error may explain. The chain carries TRBV5-1 and TRBJ2-1; 8 bases match TRBD1. The CDR3 has 12 amino acids. Germline V gives CDR1 SGHRS, CDR2 YFSETQ. The CDR3 bases are TGCGCCAGCAGCTTGGGAGGACAGGGAAGGGTCTTC. It translates to CASSLGGQGRVF.

The CDR3 coding sequence is TGTGCCAGCAGCTTAGGGGCAGGGATCGACTACGAGCAGTACTTC. Amino acids: CASSLGAGIDYEQYF. J is TRBJ2-7 and V is TRBV7-2, with a weak D call TRBD1 (5 bases). This CDR3 comprises 15 residues. Per the germline V gene, CDR1 is SGHTA and CDR2 is FQGNSA. The V and J ends lost 1 base and 3 bases respectively, with 13 bases between them.

The chain links TRBV20-1 to TRBJ2-7, with TRBD1 matching 7 bases. Losses at the gene ends were 4 bases for V and 5 bases for J; bases not matched to a gene: 8. This CDR3 spans 13 amino acids. CDR1 and CDR2 from the germline V gene are DFQATT and SNEGSKA (reference sequence). CDR3 nucleotide sequence: TGCAGTGCTACTCTACAGGGGCGCCACGAGCAGTACTTC. It yields the protein CSATLQGRHEQYF.

This clonotype was recorded a few times. The gene calls are TRBV2 and TRBJ1-1; no reliable D call. CDR1 is SNHLY and CDR2 is FYNNEI in the germline V gene. This CDR3 has 10 residues. Trimming removed 7 bases at V and 5 bases at J, with 5 bases between. DNA of the CDR3: TGTGCCAGCATTAGGACTGAAGCTTTCTTT. This gives the protein CASIRTEAFF.

The sample holds a few counts of this clonotype. The rearrangement links TRBV20-1 to TRBJ2-1, with 8 nucleotides matching TRBD2. Germline loops: CDR1 DFQATT, CDR2 SNEGSKA (reference sequence). The V segment lost 0 bases and the J segment 10 bases; nucleotides outside the gene matches: 11. This CDR3 has 15 amino acids. The CDR3 loop reads CSARDYISLAGEQFF. For the CDR3, the DNA is TGCAGTGCTAGAGATTACATATCCCTAGCGGGCGAGCAGTTCTTC.

This clonotype appeared a few times. The chain carries TRBV12-3 or TRBV12-4 and TRBJ1-4, with D possibly TRBD1 on 6 matching bases. Trimming left V 3 bases short and J 0 bases short, with 14 bases between. CDR3 size: 17 residues. The chain's CDR3 is CASSFWTDAATNEKLFF. The CDR3 region has the DNA TGTGCCAGCAGTTTTTGGACAGACGCTGCAACTAATGAAAAACTGTTTTTT.

The chain recombines TRBV15 with TRBJ2-2, with D possibly TRBD1 on 5 matching bases. V was pared by 2 bases and J by 3 bases, with 16 bases between. The CDR3 totals 17 residues. The V gene's germline CDR1 is LNHNV and CDR2 YYDKDF (reference sequence). The CDR3 bases are TGTGCCACCAGCAGATCGCCTCGACAGAGAGACACCGGGGAGCTGTTTTTT. Protein product: CATSRSPRQRDTGELFF.

The rearrangement joins TRBV5-1 to TRBJ1-4; TRBD1 might be the D (5 bases). Germline V lookup: CDR1 SGHRS, CDR2 YFSETQ. CDR3 length equals 14 residues. Between the trimmed V and J ends, which lost 4 bases and 1 base, there was a span of 8 bases. CDR3 bases: TGCGCCAGCAGCGGGGACGGAACTAATGAAAAACTGTTTTTT. It encodes CASSGDGTNEKLFF.

Here the CDR3 reads CASPDDGAYEQYF. The CDR3 DNA follows: TGTGCCAGCCCCGACGACGGGGCGTACGAGCAGTACTTC. The rearrangement uses TRBV6-1 and TRBJ2-7, with D perhaps assigned TRBD1 or TRBD2 (5 bases each). Per germline, CDR1 MNHNS and CDR2 SASEGT. Trimming cost V 8 bases and J 4 bases, with 15 bases left between them. CDR3 length equals 13 residues.

The chain combines TRBV29-1 with TRBJ2-3; 8 positions agree with TRBD2. The CDR3 is 15 amino acids. The V gene end was trimmed by 7 bases and the J gene end by 6 bases; junction bases not matched to a gene: 15. Germline V gene data show CDR1 as SQVTM and CDR2 as ANQGSEA. The CDR3 coding sequence is TGCAGCGCCCTTCGAGGTAGCGGGGTGTTGGATACGCAGTATTTT. It translates to CSALRGSGVLDTQYF.

This clonotype has just a few counts. The chain combines TRBV4-3 with TRBJ2-7; D could derive from TRBD1 or TRBD2 (5 bases each). CDR1 and CDR2 (germline): LGHNA, YSLEER. The CDR3 is 15 amino acids. V was clipped by 1 base and J by 2 bases, with 12 bases between them. The DNA for the CDR3 is TGCGCCAGCAGCCAAGTCGGGACGGAAGCCTACGAGCAGTACTTC. Its translation: CASSQVGTEAYEQYF.

This clonotype was seen repeatedly, ten times or more. The chain joins TRBV7-8 to TRBJ2-7, with 7 bases that match TRBD2. The germline gives CDR1 SGHVS, CDR2 FQNEAQ. The CDR3 runs to 14 residues. J lost 0 bases, V lost 2 bases, and 1 base had no gene match. CDR3 amino acids: CASSLREGSYEQYF. As DNA, the CDR3 is TGTGCCAGCAGCTTAAGGGAGGGCTCCTACGAGCAGTACTTC.

CDR3 DNA sequence: TGTGCCAGCAGTGAATTAGGGCTAAGGACAGGGTCGGTGAACACTGAAGCTTTCTTT. Protein sequence: CASSELGLRTGSVNTEAFF. The chain employs TRBV25-1 and TRBJ1-1, with 8 bases aligning to TRBD1. Per the germline V gene, CDR1 is MGHDK and CDR2 is SYGVNS. With V trimmed by 1 base and J by 0 bases, 13 bases remained unmatched. CDR3 length: 19 amino acids.